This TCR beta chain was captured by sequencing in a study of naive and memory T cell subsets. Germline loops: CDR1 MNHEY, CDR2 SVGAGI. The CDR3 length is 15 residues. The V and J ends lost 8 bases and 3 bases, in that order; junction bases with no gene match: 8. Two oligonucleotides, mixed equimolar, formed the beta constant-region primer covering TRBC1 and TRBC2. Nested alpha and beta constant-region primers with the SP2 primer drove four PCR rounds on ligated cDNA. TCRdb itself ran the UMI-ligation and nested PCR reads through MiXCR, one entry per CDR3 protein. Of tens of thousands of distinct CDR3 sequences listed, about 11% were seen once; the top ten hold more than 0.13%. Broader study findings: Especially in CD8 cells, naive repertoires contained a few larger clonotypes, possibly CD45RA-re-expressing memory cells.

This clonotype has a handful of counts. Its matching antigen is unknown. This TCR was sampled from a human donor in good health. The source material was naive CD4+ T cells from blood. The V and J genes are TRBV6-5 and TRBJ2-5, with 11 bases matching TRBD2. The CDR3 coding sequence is TGTGCCAGCGTCGGAACGGGACTAGCGGAAGAGACCCAGTACTTC. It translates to CASVGTGLAEETQYF.